This TCR beta chain was obtained from a study of blood T cell repertoires in COVID-19. Looking at the study overall: Acute and convalescent COVID-19 specimens originated in the United States, Italy and Spain. The analysed material was cDNA or gDNA that came from T cells, B-cell-depleted T cells, or PBMCs.

The CDR3 is 13 residues long. Between the trimmed V and J ends, which lost 4 bases and 0 bases, there was a span of 5 bases. In germline, CDR1 is MNHEY, CDR2 SVGAGI. In the original processing: Cell counts per sample came from amplifying reference gene primers. Only in-frame clones appear in the TCRdb table, and some are missing; sequencing was by immunoSEQ multiplex PCR. Clone size and V and J calls were adopted from that table, with D and trimming inferred from the DNA. Of 350,000 to 550,000 clones in the sample, about 89% are singletons; the top ten hold roughly 4.3%. This TCR was recovered from a woman aged 25 to 39 with acute or convalescent COVID-19. The chain has TRBV6-5 and TRBJ2-3; no clear D. The sample was peripheral blood. CDR3 protein: CASSLLSTDTQYF. The CDR3, as DNA: TGTGCCAGCAGTTTACTGAGCACAGATACGCAGTATTTT.